This entry describes one T cell receptor beta chain. The antigen is undetermined. TCRdb's table, derived via immunoSEQ multiplex PCR, lists solely in-frame clones and lacks some. Found here are some 240,000 clones, around 87% of them singletons; the top ten hold 1.5% to 2%. The sample belongs to a study of cytomegalovirus exposure and HLA in healthy donors. Background on the study: In a later analysis, the 120 or so validation repertoires were reported to have used the same platform as the 600 to 800 first-cohort repertoires. Study-level points and caveats: It was reportedly the case that the classifier diagnosed cytomegalovirus status with high specificity and sensitivity.

Germline V gene lookup returns CDR1 SGHRS and CDR2 YFSETQ. V gave up 0 bases and J gave up 5 bases, with 8 bases separating them. The CDR3 totals 13 residues. The sequence derives from a woman aged 18-30 years in good health and CMV-seropositive. Input material: PBMCs. The chain recombines TRBV5-1 with TRBJ2-5; D unresolved. The CDR3 reads CASSLDSRETQYF. In DNA, the CDR3 is TGCGCCAGCAGCTTGGACAGTCGGGAGACCCAGTACTTC. The variable domain in full, with the rest retrieved from reference TRBV5-1 and TRBJ2-5, is KAGVTQTPRYLIKTRGQQVTLSCSPISGHRSVSWYQQTPGQGLQFLFEYFSETQRNKGNFPGRFSGRQFSNSRSEMNVSTLELGDSALYLCASSLDSRETQYFGPGTRLLVL.